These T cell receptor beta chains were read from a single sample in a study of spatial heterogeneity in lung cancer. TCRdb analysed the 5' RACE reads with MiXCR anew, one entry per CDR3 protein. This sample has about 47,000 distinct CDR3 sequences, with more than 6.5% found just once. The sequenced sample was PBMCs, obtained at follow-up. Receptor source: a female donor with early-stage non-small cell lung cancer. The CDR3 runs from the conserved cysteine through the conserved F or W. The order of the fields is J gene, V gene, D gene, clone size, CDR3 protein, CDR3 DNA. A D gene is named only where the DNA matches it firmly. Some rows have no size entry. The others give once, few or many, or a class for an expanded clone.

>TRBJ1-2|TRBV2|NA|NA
CASSFDRFYGYTF
TGTGCCAGCAGTTTTGACCGTTTCTATGGCTACACCTTC
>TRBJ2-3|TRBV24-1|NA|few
CATSDLSPGNGDTQYF
TGTGCCACCAGTGATTTATCCCCCGGCAATGGAGATACGCAGTATTTT
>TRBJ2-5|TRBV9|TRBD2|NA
CASSVGGLAGSMETQYF
TGTGCCAGCAGCGTAGGAGGCCTAGCGGGGTCGATGGAGACCCAGTACTTC
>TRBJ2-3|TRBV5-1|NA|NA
CASSLDPPGGTDTQYF
TGCGCCAGCAGCTTGGACCCTCCAGGAGGCACAGATACGCAGTATTTT
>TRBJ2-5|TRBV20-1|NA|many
CSATLRAGLSRDPVTLYF
TGCAGTGCTACCCTCCGGGCAGGCCTTTCTAGAGACCCAGTCACCCTGTACTTC
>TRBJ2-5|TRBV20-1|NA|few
CSARDQLGGSQETQYF
TGCAGTGCTAGAGATCAATTGGGGGGCTCGCAAGAGACCCAGTACTTC
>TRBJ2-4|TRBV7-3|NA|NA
CASSFQNIQYF
TGTGCCAGCAGCTTTCAAAACATTCAGTACTTC
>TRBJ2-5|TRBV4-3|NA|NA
CASSQDSTGGKTQYF
TGCGCCAGCAGCCAAGATTCGACCGGTGGGAAGACCCAGTACTTC
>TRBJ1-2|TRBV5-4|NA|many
CASEATPNYGYTF
TGTGCCAGCGAAGCAACGCCTAACTATGGCTACACCTTC
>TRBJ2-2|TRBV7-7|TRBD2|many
CASSLSSGLAGTGELFF
TGTGCTAGCAGCTTGAGTTCGGGTTTAGCGGGCACCGGGGAGCTGTTTTTT
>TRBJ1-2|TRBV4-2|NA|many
CASSQELGEYGYTF
TGTGCCAGCAGCCAAGAGCTGGGGGAGTATGGCTACACCTTC
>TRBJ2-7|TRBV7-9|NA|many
CASSSPVTNLRVQDYEQYF
TGTGCCAGCAGCTCCCCAGTGACCAATCTCAGGGTCCAAGACTACGAGCAGTACTTC
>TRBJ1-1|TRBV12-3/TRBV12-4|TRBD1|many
CATSDRDTEAFF
TGTGCCACCTCCGACAGGGACACTGAAGCTTTCTTT
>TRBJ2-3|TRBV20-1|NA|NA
CSAEIGFPDTQYF
TGCAGTGCTGAGATCGGGTTTCCAGATACGCAGTATTTT
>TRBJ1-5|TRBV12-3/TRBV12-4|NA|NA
CASSLRGGGQPQHF
TGTGCCAGCAGTTTGAGAGGGGGTGGGCAGCCCCAGCATTTT
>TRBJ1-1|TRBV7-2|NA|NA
CASSRNGRNTEAFF
TGTGCCAGCAGCCGCAACGGCAGGAACACTGAAGCTTTCTTT
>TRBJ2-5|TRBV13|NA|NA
CASSLGVRQETQYF
TGTGCCAGCAGCTTAGGAGTGCGACAAGAGACCCAGTACTTC
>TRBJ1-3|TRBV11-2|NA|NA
CASSLDRYSGNTIYF
TGTGCCAGCAGCTTAGACAGGTACTCTGGAAACACCATATATTTT
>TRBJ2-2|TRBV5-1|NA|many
CASSGSGNTGELFF
TGCGCCAGCAGTGGTTCAGGGAACACCGGGGAGCTGTTTTTT
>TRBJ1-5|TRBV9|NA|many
CASSVSGFWDQPQHF
TGTGCCAGCAGCGTATCAGGGTTTTGGGATCAGCCCCAGCATTTT
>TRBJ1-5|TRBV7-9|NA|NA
CASSLQADQPQHF
TGTGCCAGCAGCTTACAGGCGGATCAGCCCCAGCATTTT
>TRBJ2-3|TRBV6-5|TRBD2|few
CASSSNFWRGVVEDTQYF
TGTGCCAGCAGTTCCAACTTCTGGCGGGGGGTAGTCGAGGATACGCAGTATTTT
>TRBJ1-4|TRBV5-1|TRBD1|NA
CASSSDRGEEKLFF
TGCGCCAGCAGCTCGGACAGGGGAGAGGAAAAACTGTTTTTT
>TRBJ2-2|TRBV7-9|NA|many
CASSLGVLSGRTNTGELFF
TGTGCCAGCAGCTTAGGGGTCCTAAGCGGGCGCACGAACACCGGGGAGCTGTTTTTT
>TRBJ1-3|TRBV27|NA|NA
CASSLRPSGNTIYF
TGTGCCAGCAGCCTGCGGCCATCCGGAAACACCATATATTTT
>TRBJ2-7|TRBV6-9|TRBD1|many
CASRGPGQGSYEQYF
TGTGCCAGCAGGGGACCGGGACAGGGGAGCTACGAGCAGTACTTC
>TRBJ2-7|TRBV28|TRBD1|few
CASSSMEGQGREQYF
TGTGCCAGCAGTTCTATGGAGGGACAGGGACGCGAGCAGTACTTC
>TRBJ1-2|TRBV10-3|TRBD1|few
CAIGDSSQNYGYTF
TGTGCCATCGGGGACAGCAGTCAGAACTATGGCTACACCTTC
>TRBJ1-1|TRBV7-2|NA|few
CASTFPQGRTEAFF
TGTGCCAGCACCTTCCCCCAGGGGCGGACTGAAGCTTTCTTT
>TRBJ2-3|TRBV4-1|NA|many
CASSQVHGTPPTDTQYF
TGCGCCAGCAGCCAAGTTCACGGGACCCCCCCCACAGATACGCAGTATTTT
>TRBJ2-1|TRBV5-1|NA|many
CASSLGQDYNEQFF
TGCGCCAGCAGCTTGGGACAGGACTACAATGAGCAGTTCTTC
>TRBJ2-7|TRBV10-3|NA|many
CAIAPPGQPGKQYF
TGTGCCATCGCTCCCCCGGGGCAGCCTGGAAAGCAGTACTTC
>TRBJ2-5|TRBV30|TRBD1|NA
CAWSPNRGYQETQYF
TGTGCCTGGAGTCCAAACAGGGGATACCAAGAGACCCAGTACTTC
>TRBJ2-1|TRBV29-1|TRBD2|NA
CSVAITSGGFSYNEQFF
TGCAGCGTCGCCATTACTAGCGGGGGTTTCTCCTACAATGAGCAGTTCTTC
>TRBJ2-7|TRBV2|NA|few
CASDLEGDYEQYF
TGTGCCAGCGATCTCGAGGGTGACTACGAGCAGTACTTC
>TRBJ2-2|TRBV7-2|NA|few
CASSSLWDRELFF
TGTGCCAGCAGCTCGCTTTGGGACAGGGAGCTGTTTTTT
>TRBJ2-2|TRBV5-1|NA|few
CASSFKTGIGELFF
TGCGCCAGCAGCTTCAAAACAGGGATCGGGGAGCTGTTTTTT
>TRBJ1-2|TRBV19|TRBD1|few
CATRTGSGSGYTF
TGTGCCACCCGGACAGGGTCAGGGTCTGGCTACACCTTC
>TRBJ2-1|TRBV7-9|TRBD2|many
CASSAGEPPYNEQFF
TGTGCCAGCAGCGCGGGGGAGCCCCCCTACAATGAGCAGTTCTTC
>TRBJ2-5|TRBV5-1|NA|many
CASSSFGSNQAETQYF
TGCGCCAGCAGCTCCTTTGGGTCAAACCAAGCGGAGACCCAGTACTTC
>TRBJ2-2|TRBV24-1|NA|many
CATSDFKDGGELFF
TGTGCCACCAGTGATTTCAAAGATGGCGGGGAGCTGTTTTTT
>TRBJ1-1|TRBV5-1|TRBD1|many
CASSLGGQERTEAFF
TGCGCCAGCAGCTTGGGGGGACAGGAAAGAACTGAAGCTTTCTTT
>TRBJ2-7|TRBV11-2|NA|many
CASSLVGGAYEQYF
TGTGCCAGCAGCTTAGTCGGGGGTGCCTACGAGCAGTACTTC
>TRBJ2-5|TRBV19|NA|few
CASSISPQEETQYF
TGTGCCAGTAGTATATCCCCCCAGGAAGAGACCCAGTACTTC
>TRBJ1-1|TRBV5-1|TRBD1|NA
CASSFSAGGSVNTEAFF
TGCGCCAGCAGCTTTTCGGCAGGGGGCAGCGTGAACACTGAAGCTTTCTTT
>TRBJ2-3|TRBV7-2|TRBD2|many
CASSLGGGAIDTQYF
TGTGCCAGCAGCTTAGGCGGGGGGGCGATAGATACGCAGTATTTT
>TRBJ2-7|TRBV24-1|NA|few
CATSDPWVKAYEQYF
TGTGCCACCAGTGACCCGTGGGTCAAAGCCTACGAGCAGTACTTC
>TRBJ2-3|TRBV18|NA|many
CASSPSGGRADTQYF
TGTGCCAGCTCACCATCCGGGGGAAGGGCAGATACGCAGTATTTT
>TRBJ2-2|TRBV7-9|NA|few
CASSLVLNTGELFF
TGTGCCAGCAGCTTAGTTCTGAACACCGGGGAGCTGTTTTTT
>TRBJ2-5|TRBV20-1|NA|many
CSASQGRGETQYF
TGCAGTGCCTCCCAGGGGCGAGGGGAGACCCAGTACTTC
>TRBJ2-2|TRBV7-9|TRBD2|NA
CASSPAGAGTGELFF
TGTGCCAGCAGCCCAGCGGGGGCCGGCACCGGGGAGCTGTTTTTT
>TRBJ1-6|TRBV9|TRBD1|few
CASSVDDRATLHF
TGTGCCAGCAGCGTAGATGACAGGGCTACCCTCCACTTT
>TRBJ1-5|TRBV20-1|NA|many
CSARESGDQPQHF
TGCAGTGCTAGAGAGTCGGGGGATCAGCCCCAGCATTTT
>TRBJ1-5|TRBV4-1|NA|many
CASSQAGQYNQPQHF
TGCGCCAGCAGCCAGGCAGGACAGTACAATCAGCCCCAGCATTTT
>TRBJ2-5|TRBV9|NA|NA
CASSVAGAFQETQYF
TGTGCCAGCAGCGTAGCAGGGGCTTTCCAAGAGACCCAGTACTTC
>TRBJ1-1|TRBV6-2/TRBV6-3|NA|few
CASRTWTFEAFF
TGTGCCAGCAGAACATGGACCTTTGAAGCTTTCTTT
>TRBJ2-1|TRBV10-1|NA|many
CASRSRGSYNEQFF
TGCGCCAGCAGGTCTCGTGGCTCCTACAATGAGCAGTTCTTC
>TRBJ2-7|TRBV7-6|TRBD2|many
CASSGLANMGQYF
TGTGCCAGCTCCGGACTAGCTAATATGGGGCAGTACTTC
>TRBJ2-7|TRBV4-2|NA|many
CASSQGRGTYEQYF
TGTGCCAGCAGCCAAGGCAGGGGAACCTACGAGCAGTACTTC
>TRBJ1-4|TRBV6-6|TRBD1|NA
CASKRGQANVKLFF
TGTGCCAGCAAGAGGGGACAGGCTAATGTAAAACTGTTTTTT